This is a list of T cell receptor beta chains from one sample in a study of post-analysis software for immune sequencing data. Using its own MiXCR run on the PCR reads, TCRdb lists one record per CDR3 protein. The sample gives hundreds of thousands of distinct CDR3 sequences, approximately 59% of which show up once; 10% to 12% is in the top ten. The sequenced sample was blood. These receptors all stem from a girl aged 2-10 years with multiple sclerosis. Both conserved end residues are part of each CDR3. D genes are given only for firm matches. Expanded clones get a size class; other rows say once, few or many, or leave the size out.

J,size,D,V,CDR3,DNA
TRBJ2-3,NA,NA,TRBV6-1,CASDNGRRDTQYF,TGTGCCAGCGATAACGGGAGAAGAGATACGCAGTATTTT
TRBJ2-4,NA,NA,TRBV10-2,CASSERQTWGKNIQYF,TGCGCCAGCAGTGAGCGACAAACATGGGGCAAAAACATTCAGTACTTC
TRBJ2-7,NA,TRBD1,TRBV29-1,CSVGGTVLPHEQYF,TGCAGCGTTGGAGGGACAGTCCTCCCCCACGAGCAGTACTTC
TRBJ2-7,once,NA,TRBV29-1,CSVGPRRAAYEQYF,TGCAGCGTTGGACCACGCCGGGCGGCCTACGAGCAGTACTTC
TRBJ2-7,NA,TRBD2,TRBV20-1,CSAAGTSDFEQYF,TGCAGTGCCGCCGGGACTAGTGATTTCGAGCAGTACTTC
TRBJ2-1,NA,TRBD1,TRBV7-9,CASSFPDRANEQFF,TGTGCCAGCAGCTTCCCTGACAGGGCCAATGAGCAGTTCTTC
TRBJ2-7,few,NA,TRBV7-2,CASSLALGSSYEQYF,TGTGCCAGCAGCTTAGCGTTGGGGAGCTCCTACGAGCAGTACTTC
TRBJ2-7,NA,NA,TRBV20-1,CSARDVADAGEQYF,TGCAGTGCTAGAGATGTTGCCGACGCCGGGGAGCAGTACTTC
TRBJ2-1,NA,TRBD2,TRBV29-1,CSVLRGSAYNEQFF,TGCAGCGTGCTACGCGGGAGCGCCTACAATGAGCAGTTCTTC
TRBJ1-1,NA,TRBD1,TRBV5-1,CASSLLGQINTEAFF,TGCGCCAGCAGCTTATTGGGACAGATAAACACTGAAGCTTTCTTT
TRBJ2-4,NA,NA,TRBV5-1,CASSGGNTSSLAKNIQYF,TGCGCCAGCAGCGGGGGTAATACTAGCTCCCTGGCCAAAAACATTCAGTACTTC
TRBJ2-7,NA,NA,TRBV4-1,CASSHLTGGTAYEQYF,TGCGCCAGCAGCCACCTCACCGGGGGGACAGCATACGAGCAGTACTTC
TRBJ2-1,NA,TRBD2,TRBV4-3,CASSQDLGWLAGEDEQFF,TGCGCCAGCAGCCAAGATCTGGGCTGGCTAGCGGGGGAGGATGAGCAGTTCTTC
TRBJ2-3,NA,TRBD2,TRBV29-1,CSVRLAVGTDTQYF,TGCAGCGTAAGACTAGCGGTGGGCACAGATACGCAGTATTTT
TRBJ1-1,NA,TRBD1,TRBV10-3,CAISPTGAYTEAFF,TGTGCCATCAGTCCAACAGGGGCGTACACTGAAGCTTTCTTT
TRBJ2-7,NA,NA,TRBV30,CASEGRVYEQYF,TGTGCCTCCGAGGGGCGGGTCTACGAGCAGTACTTT
TRBJ2-7,NA,NA,TRBV7-2,CASTSRQAYEQYF,TGTGCCAGTACCTCAAGACAGGCCTACGAGCAGTACTTC
TRBJ2-5,NA,TRBD2,TRBV12-3/TRBV12-4,CASSLWGTREETQYF,TGTGCCAGCAGTTTGTGGGGGACTAGAGAAGAGACCCAGTACTTC
TRBJ2-3,NA,TRBD2,TRBV20-1,CRAGSTDTQYF,TGCAGAGCGGGGAGCACAGATACGCAGTATTTT
TRBJ2-1,NA,TRBD1,TRBV9,CASSIQGDGDEQFF,TGTGCCAGCAGCATACAGGGGGATGGAGATGAGCAGTTCTTC
TRBJ1-5,few,NA,TRBV20-1,CSANADRSNQPQHF,TGCAGTGCAAACGCCGACAGAAGCAATCAGCCCCAGCATTTT
TRBJ2-1,NA,NA,TRBV19,CASSIRTVYNEQFF,TGTGCCAGTAGTATCCGGACGGTTTACAATGAGCAGTTCTTC
TRBJ2-7,NA,NA,TRBV12-3/TRBV12-4,CASGQDPSYEQYF,TGTGCCAGCGGACAAGACCCGTCTTACGAGCAGTACTTC
TRBJ2-7,NA,NA,TRBV6-2/TRBV6-3,CASSRTLSSYEQYF,TGTGCCAGCAGCAGGACATTGAGCTCCTACGAGCAGTACTTC
TRBJ1-5,few,TRBD1,TRBV12-3/TRBV12-4,CASSLATGGNQPQHF,TGTGCCAGCAGTTTAGCAACAGGGGGCAATCAGCCCCAGCATTTT
TRBJ1-2,NA,NA,TRBV20-1,CSAYNVARALDGYTF,TGCAGTGCCTATAACGTGGCCAGGGCCCTTGATGGCTACACCTTC
TRBJ1-2,NA,TRBD1,TRBV20-1,CSASSPDRGTYGYTF,TGCAGTGCTAGCAGCCCAGACAGGGGGACCTATGGCTACACCTTC
TRBJ2-7,NA,TRBD2,TRBV7-8,CASSLILADEQYF,TGTGCCAGCAGCTTAATACTAGCGGACGAGCAGTACTTC
TRBJ2-5,NA,TRBD2,TRBV20-1,CSAHHSRLAGGKETQYF,TGCAGTGCTCATCACTCTAGACTAGCGGGGGGAAAAGAGACCCAGTACTTC
TRBJ2-7,NA,TRBD2,TRBV13,CASSLTSGTYNEQYF,TGTGCCAGCAGCTTAACTAGCGGGACCTACAATGAGCAGTACTTC
TRBJ1-2,NA,TRBD1,TRBV6-5,CASNPNRGHGYTF,TGTGCCAGCAACCCGAACAGGGGCCATGGCTACACCTTC
TRBJ2-3,few,NA,TRBV10-3,CAISKGTDTQYF,TGTGCCATCAGCAAAGGTACAGATACGCAGTATTTT
TRBJ1-6,NA,TRBD1,TRBV29-1,CSVSGTDNSPLHF,TGCAGCGTTTCCGGGACAGACAATTCACCCCTCCACTTT
TRBJ1-1,NA,NA,TRBV12-3/TRBV12-4,CASSLFGVPEAFF,TGTGCCAGCAGTTTATTCGGGGTTCCTGAAGCTTTCTTT
TRBJ2-7,NA,TRBD1,TRBV20-1,CSASRDRVYEQYF,TGCAGTGCTAGTCGGGACAGGGTATACGAGCAGTACTTC
TRBJ2-1,NA,NA,TRBV20-1,CSARFGRDDEQFF,TGCAGTGCTAGATTTGGCCGGGACGACGAGCAGTTCTTC
TRBJ2-5,NA,NA,TRBV21-1,CASRPGGTFQETQYF,TGTGCCAGCAGGCCGGGAGGGACCTTCCAAGAGACCCAGTACTTC
TRBJ2-1,few,TRBD2,TRBV20-1,CSARRAGGLLNEQFF,TGCAGTGCTAGGCGAGCGGGGGGTCTCCTCAACGAGCAGTTCTTC
TRBJ2-1,NA,NA,TRBV14,CASSQDVGPNEQFF,TGTGCCAGCAGCCAAGATGTAGGGCCAAATGAGCAGTTCTTC
TRBJ2-6,NA,NA,TRBV7-3,CASRPGRGDSGANVLTF,TGCGCCAGCAGGCCGGGACGGGGAGACTCTGGGGCCAACGTCCTGACTTTC
TRBJ2-1,NA,NA,TRBV7-9,CASGAASDEQFF,TGTGCCAGCGGAGCAGCTAGCGATGAGCAGTTCTTC
TRBJ2-5,NA,TRBD2,TRBV6-1,CASSPGGLAGFFQETQYF,TGTGCCAGCAGTCCGGGGGGACTAGCGGGATTCTTCCAAGAGACCCAGTACTTC
TRBJ1-2,NA,NA,TRBV2,CASSEEGGSYYGYTF,TGTGCCAGCAGTGAAGAGGGGGGGTCCTATTATGGCTACACCTTC
TRBJ2-1,NA,NA,TRBV7-9,CASSPRDRTPGEQFF,TGTGCCAGCAGCCCCCGTGACAGGACCCCGGGTGAGCAGTTCTTC
TRBJ2-3,NA,TRBD2,TRBV7-9,CASSLGRGGLDTQYF,TGTGCCAGCAGCTTAGGACGGGGGGGCCTCGATACGCAGTATTTT
TRBJ2-7,NA,NA,TRBV20-1,CSARTLGPSYEQYF,TGCAGTGCTCGTACACTAGGGCCCTCCTACGAGCAGTACTTC
TRBJ2-1,NA,NA,TRBV3-1,CASSKATEGQFF,TGTGCCAGCAGCAAAGCCACAGAGGGGCAGTTCTTC
TRBJ1-4,NA,NA,TRBV7-9,CASSLAPGVIRPWSNEKLFF,TGTGCCAGCAGCTTAGCACCCGGGGTGATTAGGCCTTGGTCGAATGAAAAACTGTTTTTT
TRBJ2-4,few,TRBD2,TRBV20-1,CSASGGTSGMGKNIQYF,TGCAGTGCTAGCGGGGGGACTAGCGGGATGGGCAAAAACATTCAGTACTTC
TRBJ2-3,NA,NA,TRBV29-1,CSVEVWGGTDTQYF,TGCAGCGTTGAAGTATGGGGCGGGACAGATACGCAGTATTTT